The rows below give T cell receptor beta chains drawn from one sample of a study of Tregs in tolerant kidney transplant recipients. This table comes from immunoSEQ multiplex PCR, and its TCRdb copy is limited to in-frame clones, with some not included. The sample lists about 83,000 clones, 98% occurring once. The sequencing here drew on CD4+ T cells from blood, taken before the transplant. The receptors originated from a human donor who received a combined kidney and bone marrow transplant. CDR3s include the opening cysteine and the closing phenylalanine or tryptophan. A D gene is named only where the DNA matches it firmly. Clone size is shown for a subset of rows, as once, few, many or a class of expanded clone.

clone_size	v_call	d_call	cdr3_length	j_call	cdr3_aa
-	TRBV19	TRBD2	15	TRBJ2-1	CASSIARGGTNEQFF
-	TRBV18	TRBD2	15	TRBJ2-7	CASSPPASGGYEQYF
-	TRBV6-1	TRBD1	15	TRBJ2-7	CASTLIQGGTYEQYF
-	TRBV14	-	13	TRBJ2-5	CASSLGAQETQYF
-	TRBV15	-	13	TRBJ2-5	CATSNFRLQTQYF
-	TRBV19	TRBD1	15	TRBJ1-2	CASRSTGDNPYGYTF
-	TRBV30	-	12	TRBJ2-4	CAWSQGKNIQYF
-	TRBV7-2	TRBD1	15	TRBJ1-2	CASSPSGQGTYGYTF
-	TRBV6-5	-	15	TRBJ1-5	CASSYQRGTEWPQHF
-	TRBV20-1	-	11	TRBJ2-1	CSARGHNEQFF
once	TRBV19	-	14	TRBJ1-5	CASSIPQANQPQHF
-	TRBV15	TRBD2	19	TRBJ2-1	CATSRDLVLAGSDGNEQFF
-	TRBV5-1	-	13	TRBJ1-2	CASSLGAGESYTF
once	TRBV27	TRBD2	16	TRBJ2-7	CASRDGLAGAGYEQYF
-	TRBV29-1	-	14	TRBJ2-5	CSVDLGRGGETQYF
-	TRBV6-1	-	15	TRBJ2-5	CASSLDYRALGTQYF
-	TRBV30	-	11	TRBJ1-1	CAWKLNTEAFF
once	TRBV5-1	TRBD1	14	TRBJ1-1	CASTRDRGFTEAFF